Below are 10 T cell receptor beta chains sequenced from a single sample in a study of T cell responses to AZD1222 COVID-19 vaccine. Profiling relied on immunoSEQ multiplex PCR, and the TCRdb table lists in-frame clones only, not all of them. The sample includes 80,000 or so clones, approximately 86% of them seen just once. The sample was peripheral blood, taken on day 0 of MenACWY control vaccination. Source of these receptors: an adult in good health.

This chain links TRBV24-1 with TRBJ2-1; D gene ambiguous. This CDR3 has 11 amino acids. CDR1 is KGHDR and CDR2 is SFDVKD in the germline V gene. V lost 9 bases, J lost 9 bases, and 11 bases lay in between. The CDR3 region is CATGQKSEQFF. The CDR3 nucleotides read TGTGCCACCGGTCAAAAGAGTGAGCAGTTCTTC.

The chain carries TRBV5-7 and TRBJ1-3; perhaps TRBD1 as D (6 bases). TRBV5-7 qualifies as an ORF whose function is uncertain. The V end lost 3 bases, the J end lost 4 bases, and 26 bases lay between the germline ends. The CDR3 has 19 residues. The CDR3 DNA reads as TGTGCCAGCAGCTGCACCCCAATCGACAGGCGGACGTCAGGAAACACCATATATTTT. Residues: CASSCTPIDRRTSGNTIYF.

The CDR3 sequence: CASSYSAGAPNYGYTF. The CDR3 bases are TGTGCCAGCAGTTACTCAGCAGGGGCGCCTAACTATGGCTACACCTTC. This sequence joins TRBV6-5 and TRBJ1-2; D possibly corresponds to TRBD1 (6 bases). Per the germline V gene, CDR1 is MNHEY and CDR2 is SVGAGI. This CDR3 comprises 16 residues. Trimming pared 0 bases from V and 0 bases from J, leaving 11 bases between.

This chain links TRBV29-1 with TRBJ1-2; tentative D call: TRBD1 (6 bases). The CDR3 is 15 amino acids. The germline V gene encodes CDR1 SQVTM and CDR2 ANQGSEA. With 3 bases removed from V and 4 bases from J, the gap between germline ends came to 18 bases. CDR3 protein: CSVDSGAGVSYGYTF. CDR3 coding DNA: TGCAGCGTTGATTCGGGGGCAGGGGTGTCCTATGGCTACACCTTC.

The V call is TRBV7-6, the J call TRBJ2-2; 9 bases fit TRBD2. With 3 bases clipped from V and 4 bases from J, the junction kept 12 bases outside the gene matches. The CDR3 length is 18 residues. Germline-derived CDR1 and CDR2 are SGHVS and FNYEAQ. CDR3 nucleotide sequence: TGTGCCAGCAGCTTGAACCTAGAGACTAGCGGCTTCACCGGGGAGCTGTTTTTT. This gives the protein CASSLNLETSGFTGELFF.

CDR3 residues: CASSSWPGLTAYNEQFF. In nucleotides, the CDR3 is TGTGCCAGCAGCTCTTGGCCGGGACTCACCGCCTACAATGAGCAGTTCTTC. V and J are TRBV7-2 and TRBJ2-1; tentatively, D is TRBD2 (6 bases). The CDR3 runs to 17 residues. Trimming shortened V by 4 bases and J by 2 bases, and 18 bases separated the two germline ends. Per germline, CDR1 SGHTA and CDR2 FQGNSA.

This clone was seen just once. The rearrangement links TRBV7-2 to TRBJ1-2, with no clear D. Germline values: CDR1 SGHTA, CDR2 FQGNSA. The germline V and J ends were trimmed by 1 base and 4 bases, with 4 bases remaining between them. This CDR3 is 12 amino acids long. The CDR3 loop is CASSLEGYGYTF. CDR3 DNA sequence: TGTGCCAGCAGCTTAGAAGGCTATGGCTACACCTTC.

Only a few counts were recorded for this clone. The J gene is TRBJ2-3, the V gene TRBV5-1; no definite D call. Trimming took 0 bases from V and 2 from J, leaving 1 base between them. Germline loops: CDR1 SGHRS, CDR2 YFSETQ. The length of the CDR3 is 12 residues. Here the CDR3 reads CASSLVTDTQYF. CDR3 DNA: TGCGCCAGCAGCTTGGTCACAGATACGCAGTATTTT.

The V call is TRBV5-1, the J call TRBJ1-1; D remains ambiguous. Per the germline V gene, CDR1 is SGHRS and CDR2 is YFSETQ. V was pared by 4 bases and J by 12 bases, with 16 bases between. The CDR3 runs to 12 residues. The CDR3, as DNA: TGCGCCAGCAGCCCCCCCGGTGGCGAAACTTTCTTT. Protein product: CASSPPGGETFF.

The rearrangement links TRBV6-4 to TRBJ2-1; no clear D. Looked up from germline, CDR1 is MRHNA and CDR2 is SNTAGT. Trimming stripped 0 bases from V and 2 bases from J, with 8 bases between. This CDR3 region has 15 residues. CDR3 residues: CASSDSPDTYNEQFF. The CDR3 bases are TGTGCCAGCAGTGACTCCCCCGACACCTACAATGAGCAGTTCTTC.